Presented here are 29 T cell receptor beta chains from one specimen sequenced in a study of CD8+CD57+ T cells in acquired aplastic anemia. CD8+CD57+ cell expansion, shown by flow cytometry, had occurred in the patients selected for sequencing. CDR3 and TCR beta VDJ profiling relied on a genomic DNA template. From the reads, TCRdb called clonotypes with MiXCR, one entry per CDR3 protein. The sample yields 150,000 to 200,000 distinct CDR3 sequences, 40% to 60% seen once. Sequenced material: sorted CD4+, CD8+, or CD8+CD57+ T cells (not recorded which) from PBMCs. Every receptor here comes from a human donor with aplastic anemia.

The chain combines TRBV10-3 with TRBJ2-2, with D possibly being TRBD2 (6 bases). The germline gives CDR1 ENHRY, CDR2 SYGVKD. With 7 bases removed from V and 4 bases from J, the gap between germline ends came to 10 bases. This CDR3 region has 13 residues. The CDR3 here is CAINGGTTGELFF. CDR3 sequence (DNA): TGTGCCATCAATGGCGGGACCACCGGGGAGCTGTTTTTT.

V and J are TRBV29-1 and TRBJ2-1, with 12 bases matching TRBD1. Trimming at V came to 3 bases and at J to 7 bases, leaving 7 bases not matched to a gene. Germline V CDR1 and CDR2: SQVTM, ANQGSEA. The length of the CDR3 is 15 residues. The DNA of the CDR3 is TGCAGCGTTGAGAAGGGGGACAGGGGGCAAAATGAGCAGTTCTTC. As protein: CSVEKGDRGQNEQFF.

The J gene is TRBJ2-3, the V gene TRBV20-1, with 10 bases fitting TRBD2. Germline V CDR1 and CDR2: DFQATT, SNEGSKA (reference sequence). This CDR3 is 14 amino acids long. Trimming at V came to 3 bases and at J to 5 bases, leaving 5 bases not matched to a gene. CDR3 residues: CSARPAGGQDTQYF. CDR3 nucleotide sequence: TGCAGTGCTAGGCCAGCGGGGGGGCAAGATACGCAGTATTTT.

In this sample, this clonotype turned up a few times. This CDR3 fails to terminate in the conserved phenylalanine or tryptophan, so it likely reflects a read error. The genes are TRBV5-1 and TRBJ2-1, with D possibly being TRBD1 or TRBD2 (5 bases each). CDR1 and CDR2 from the germline V gene are SGHRS and YFSETQ. The CDR3 covers 14 residues. Trimming took off 4 bases at V and 9 bases at J, with 17 bases between the two ends. The CDR3 here is CASSARDGASEQFL. CDR3 DNA: TGCGCCAGCAGCGCCCGGGACGGGGCTAGTGAGCAGTTCCTC.

The V call is TRBV15, the J call TRBJ1-2, with a weak D call TRBD1 (5 bases). Trimming left V 1 base short and J 3 bases short, with 15 bases between. Looked up from germline, CDR1 is LNHNV and CDR2 is YYDKDF (reference sequence). The CDR3 runs 16 residues. The CDR3 bases are TGTGCCACCAGCAGAGGGCTTGGGGGTGTAGACTATGGCTACACCTTC. It translates to CATSRGLGGVDYGYTF.

The chain employs TRBV7-9 and TRBJ1-5; possible D gene TRBD1, 6 bases. The CDR3 sequence is 15 residues long. Trimming took 7 bases from V and 3 from J, leaving 16 bases between them. The V gene's germline CDR1 is SEHNR and CDR2 FQNEAQ (reference sequence). CDR3 coding DNA: TGTGCCAGCAAAATAGGGGGGGCGTTCAATCAGCCCCAGCATTTT. Its translation: CASKIGGAFNQPQHF.

CDR3 protein: CASSLWGGRTEAFF. Written as DNA, the CDR3 is TGTGCCAGCAGCTTGTGGGGGGGCAGGACTGAAGCTTTCTTT. The chain is built from TRBV5-6 and TRBJ1-1; the D gene is possibly TRBD1 (6 bases). CDR1 SGHDT and CDR2 YYEEEE come from the germline V gene. V lost 1 base, J lost 5 bases, and 12 bases lay in between. The CDR3 is 14 amino acids. The whole variable domain, filled in from reference TRBV5-6 and TRBJ1-1, reads DAGVTQSPTHLIKTRGQQVTLRCSPKSGHDTVSWYQQALGQGPQFIFQYYEEEERQRGNFPDRFSGHQFPNYSSELNVNALLLGDSALYLCASSLWGGRTEAFFGQGTRLTVV.

CDR3 sequence (DNA): TGTGCCACCAGCCTCCGGGACACCCTCCTCTACGAGCAGTACTTC. It codes for CATSLRDTLLYEQYF. The genes are TRBV24-1 and TRBJ2-7; D possibly corresponds to TRBD1 (6 bases). The V and J ends lost 7 bases and 3 bases respectively, with 18 bases between them. Germline V CDR1 and CDR2: KGHDR, SFDVKD. This CDR3 region has 15 residues.

This clonotype appeared many times. The chain joins TRBV9 to TRBJ1-1; no clear D gene. CDR1 and CDR2 from the germline V gene are SGDLS and YYNGEE. CDR3 length equals 15 residues. Trimming cost V 1 base and J 4 bases, with 14 bases left between them. The DNA of the CDR3 is TGTGCCAGCAGCGTATATTCAGGATCTATCACTGAAGCTTTCTTT. It codes for CASSVYSGSITEAFF. Supplemented by reference TRBV9 and TRBJ1-1, the full variable domain reads DSGVTQTPKHLITATGQRVTLRCSPRSGDLSVYWYQQSLDQGLQFLIQYYNGEERAKGNILERFSAQQFPDLHSELNLSSLELGDSALYFCASSVYSGSITEAFFGQGTRLTVV.

This chain uses TRBV19 with TRBJ2-2; D is possibly TRBD1 or TRBD2 (5 bases each). The germline V gene has CDR1 LNHDA and CDR2 SQIVND (reference sequence). The CDR3 contains 15 residues. V lost 4 bases and J 8 bases, leaving 17 bases between the germline ends. For the CDR3, the DNA is TGTGCCAGTAGTAGGGTAGGGACGGCCCCAGGGGAGCTGTTTTTT. This codes for CASSRVGTAPGELFF.

The chain links TRBV25-1 to TRBJ1-1; the D is unclear. Trimming cost V 6 bases and J 1 base, with 6 bases left between them. CDR1 MGHDK and CDR2 SYGVNS come from the germline V gene. This CDR3 comprises 12 residues. The CDR3 sequence: CASSLTNTEAFF. Here the CDR3 DNA reads TGTGCCAGCAGCCTAACGAACACTGAAGCTTTCTTT.

Only a few counts were recorded for this clonotype. V gene TRBV20-1 combines with J gene TRBJ2-5, with 8 bases identical to TRBD1. The length of the CDR3 is 12 residues. With 5 bases clipped from V and 8 bases from J, the junction kept 7 bases outside the gene matches. The V gene's germline CDR1 is DFQATT and CDR2 SNEGSKA (reference sequence). This chain's CDR3 is CSAVTGGTTQYF. As DNA, the CDR3 is TGCAGTGCTGTAACAGGGGGAACCACCCAGTACTTC.

This clonotype was counted once. A read error may account for a junction end that differs from germline. The V call is TRBV24-1, the J call TRBJ1-2; D unclear. The CDR3 loop spans 16 amino acids. From germline, CDR1 is KGHDR and CDR2 SFDVKD. The CDR3 coding sequence is TGTGCCACCAGTGATAACAAGGCCGATAAACTATATGGTTACACCTTC. Translation gives CATSDNKADKLYGYTF.

The rearrangement uses TRBV29-1 and TRBJ1-5; D gene unclear. The CDR3 spans 11 residues. Trimming shortened V by 7 bases and J by 14 bases, and 18 bases separated the two germline ends. Germline V gene sequence: CDR1 SQVTM, CDR2 ANQGSEA. Written as DNA, the CDR3 is TGCAGCGACCGGACTAGCAGCTATGAGCATTTT. This sequence encodes CSDRTSSYEHF.

This clonotype was recorded at least ten times. V gene TRBV9 combines with J gene TRBJ2-7; TRBD1 might be the D (5 bases). CDR1 is SGDLS, CDR2 YYNGEE, per germline. V was cut by 0 bases and J by 3 bases, with 10 bases left in between. This CDR3 contains 14 residues. DNA of the CDR3: TGTGCCAGCAGCGTAGGGACACAAGACTACGAGCAGTACTTC. Amino acid sequence: CASSVGTQDYEQYF.

This clonotype was seen at least ten times. The chain links TRBV24-1 to TRBJ2-7, with D possibly TRBD1 on 5 matching bases. Germline loops: CDR1 KGHDR, CDR2 SFDVKD. Trimming took 2 bases from V and 7 from J, leaving 14 bases between them. The CDR3 spans 14 residues. The CDR3, as DNA: TGTGCCACCAGTGATTCAGGGCTTTTGGATGAGCAGTACTTC. Translation gives CATSDSGLLDEQYF.

V is TRBV20-1 and J is TRBJ1-6; TRBD1 aligns across 9 bases. The CDR3 loop spans 13 amino acids. The V segment lost 3 bases and the J segment 15 bases; nucleotides outside the gene matches: 9. Germline V CDR1 and CDR2: DFQATT, SNEGSKA (reference sequence). CDR3 nucleotides: TGCAGTGCTAGTAGAACAGGGGGCTTGGGCCTCCACTTT. Translating it yields CSASRTGGLGLHF.

V gene TRBV29-1 combines with J gene TRBJ1-1, with 10 positions matching TRBD1. Losses at the gene ends were 6 bases for V and 4 bases for J; bases not matched to a gene: 8. The germline V gene has CDR1 SQVTM and CDR2 ANQGSEA. The CDR3 has 14 amino acids. Written as DNA, the CDR3 is TGCAGCGTAGCGACAGGGGGCATGGGCACTGAAGCTTTCTTT. Amino acids: CSVATGGMGTEAFF.

This clonotype was counted many times. The rearrangement links TRBV29-1 to TRBJ2-3, with D perhaps being TRBD1 or TRBD2 (5 bases each). The V end lost 4 bases, the J end lost 2 bases, and 13 bases lay between the germline ends. The germline gives CDR1 SQVTM, CDR2 ANQGSEA. This CDR3 comprises 14 residues. The CDR3 spells CSVAGTELTDTQYF. The CDR3 nucleotides read TGCAGCGTTGCCGGGACGGAGCTCACAGATACGCAGTATTTT.

This clonotype has at least ten counts. The chain recombines TRBV12-3 or TRBV12-4 with TRBJ2-1; the match to TRBD1 covers 9 bases. This CDR3 is built from 13 residues. Germline trimming cut 4 bases from V and 9 bases from J; bases unmatched to any gene: 4. As DNA, the CDR3 is TGTGCCAGCAGTTCGGGACAGGGAAGTGAGCAGTTCTTC. It codes for CASSSGQGSEQFF.

This chain uses TRBV24-1 with TRBJ1-1, with TRBD1 matching over 9 bases. V lost 8 bases, J lost 5 bases, and 5 bases stayed unmatched. The CDR3 totals 13 residues. Germline V gives CDR1 KGHDR, CDR2 SFDVKD. CDR3 in amino acids: CATTLGQGTEAFF. Written as DNA, the CDR3 is TGTGCCACCACCTTAGGACAGGGGACTGAAGCTTTCTTT.

The V gene is TRBV3-1, the J gene TRBJ2-1; a weak D match, TRBD2 (6 bases). The V and J ends lost 2 bases and 7 bases respectively, with 21 bases between them. CDR1 is LGHDT, CDR2 YNNKEL, per germline (reference sequence). The CDR3 runs 17 residues. CDR3: CASSQLSGVPMTNEQFF. CDR3 DNA sequence: TGTGCCAGCAGCCAACTATCGGGGGTCCCGATGACGAATGAGCAGTTCTTC.

Comment on this clonotype: A much larger clone lies a single base off, so this may be a read error. The chain couples TRBV5-1 to TRBJ2-1; D is unresolved. The germline V and J ends were trimmed by 0 bases and 5 bases, with 9 bases remaining between them. Germline CDR1 and CDR2: SGHRS and YFSETQ. This CDR3 spans 14 amino acids. In DNA, the CDR3 is TGCGCCAGCAGCTTGGAATTGTTCGACAATGAGCAGTTCTTC. Protein product: CASSLELFDNEQFF. Full variable domain (outside the CDR3, taken from reference TRBV5-1 and TRBJ2-1): KAGVTQTPRYLIKTRGQQVTLSCSPISGHRSVSWYQQTPGQGLQFLFEYFSETQRNKGNFPGRFSGRQFSNSRSEMNVSTLELGDSALYLCASSLELFDNEQFFGPGTRLTVL.

This clonotype was recorded only once. The chain is built from TRBV11-3 and TRBJ1-1; TRBD1 agrees at 7 bases. The J segment lost 0 bases and the V segment lost 1 base, leaving 2 bases of the junction unmatched. CDR1 SGHNT and CDR2 YENEEA come from the germline V gene. CDR3 length equals 15 residues. CDR3 residues: CASSLVRGMNTEAFF. In DNA form, the CDR3 reads TGTGCCAGCAGCTTAGTCAGGGGGATGAACACTGAAGCTTTCTTT.

Details on this clonotype: A read error may account for a junction end that differs from germline. This sequence joins TRBV11-2 and TRBJ2-5; D is possibly TRBD2 (5 bases). The CDR3 contains 15 residues. Germline CDR1 and CDR2: SGHAT and FQNNGV. The CDR3 protein is CASSFTAVIQGTQYF. CDR3 nucleotides: TGTGCCAGCAGCTTCACAGCGGTGATTCAAGGGACCCAGTACTTC.

This clonotype was recorded many times. The CDR3 nucleotides are TGCAGTGCTAGAGATATTAGCGGGGCTTACAATGAGCAGTTCTTC. This sequence encodes CSARDISGAYNEQFF. The chain uses TRBV20-1 and TRBJ2-1; 8 nucleotides agree with TRBD2. The CDR3 has 15 amino acids. Per the germline V gene, CDR1 is DFQATT and CDR2 is SNEGSKA (reference sequence). With V trimmed by 0 bases and J by 4 bases, 5 bases remained unmatched.

V and J are TRBV20-1 and TRBJ1-5, with D hard to call. The CDR3 extends over 12 amino acids. CDR1 is DFQATT, CDR2 SNEGSKA, per germline (reference sequence). Trimming removed 5 bases at V and 14 bases at J, with 19 bases between. CDR3 bases: TGCAGTGCTGAGTTCGCTAATGGGCACGAGCATTTT. Translation: CSAEFANGHEHF.

This clonotype came up once. This chain uses TRBV20-1 with TRBJ2-7; 8 bases are shared with TRBD2. V was clipped by 1 base and J by 4 bases; unmatched bases: 9. The CDR3 length is 15 residues. Germline loops: CDR1 DFQATT, CDR2 SNEGSKA (reference sequence). The CDR3 loop reads CSARASGSWEYEQYF. The CDR3 nucleotides are TGCAGTGCTAGAGCGAGCGGGAGTTGGGAGTACGAGCAGTACTTC.

At least ten counts were recorded for this clonotype. The J gene is TRBJ2-7, the V gene TRBV7-2; D is ambiguous. Trimming stripped 5 bases from V and 0 bases from J, with 14 bases between. This CDR3 comprises 15 residues. Germline V gene data show CDR1 as SGHTA and CDR2 as FQGNSA. The CDR3 DNA follows: TGTGCCAGCAGCATCATCGGAGCAGCCTCCTACGAGCAGTACTTC. Its translation: CASSIIGAASYEQYF.